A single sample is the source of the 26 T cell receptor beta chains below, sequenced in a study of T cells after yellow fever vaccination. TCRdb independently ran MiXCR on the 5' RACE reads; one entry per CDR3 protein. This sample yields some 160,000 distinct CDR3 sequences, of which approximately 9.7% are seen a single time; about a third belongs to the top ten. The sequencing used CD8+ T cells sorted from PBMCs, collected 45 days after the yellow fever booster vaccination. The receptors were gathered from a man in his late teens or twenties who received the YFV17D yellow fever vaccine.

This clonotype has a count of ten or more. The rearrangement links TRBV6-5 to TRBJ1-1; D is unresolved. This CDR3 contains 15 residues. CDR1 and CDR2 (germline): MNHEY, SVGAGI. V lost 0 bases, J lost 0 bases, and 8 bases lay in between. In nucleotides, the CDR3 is TGTGCCAGCAGTTACTCTGGAGGTCTGAACACTGAAGCTTTCTTT. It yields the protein CASSYSGGLNTEAFF.

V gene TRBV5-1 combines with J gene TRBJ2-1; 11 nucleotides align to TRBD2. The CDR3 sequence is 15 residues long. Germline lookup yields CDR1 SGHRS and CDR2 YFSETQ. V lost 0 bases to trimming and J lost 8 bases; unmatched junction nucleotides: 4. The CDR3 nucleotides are TGCGCCAGCAGCTTGGCTAGCGGGGGGCCGGATGAGCAGTTCTTC. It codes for CASSLASGGPDEQFF.

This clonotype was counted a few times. The DNA of the CDR3 is TGCAGTGCTAGAGATCAGCGGGCCCCGACTAACTACAATGAGCAGTTCTTC. Amino acids: CSARDQRAPTNYNEQFF. The chain employs TRBV20-1 and TRBJ2-1, with D tentatively TRBD2 (6 bases). There are 17 residues in the CDR3. Germline assignment: CDR1 DFQATT and CDR2 SNEGSKA (reference sequence). Trimming shortened V by 0 bases and J by 3 bases, and 18 bases separated the two germline ends.

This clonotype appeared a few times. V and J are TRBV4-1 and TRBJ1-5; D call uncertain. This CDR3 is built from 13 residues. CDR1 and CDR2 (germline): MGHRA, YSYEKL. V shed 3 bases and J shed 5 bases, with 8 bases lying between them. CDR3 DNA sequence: TGCGCCAGCAGCCAGTGGTTCGATCAGCCCCAGCATTTT. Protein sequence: CASSQWFDQPQHF.

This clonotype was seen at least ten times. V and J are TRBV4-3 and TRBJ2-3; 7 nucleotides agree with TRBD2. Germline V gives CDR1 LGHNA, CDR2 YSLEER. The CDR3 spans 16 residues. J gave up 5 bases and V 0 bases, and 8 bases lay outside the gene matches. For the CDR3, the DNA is TGCGCCAGCAGCCAAGATCACCGGACTAGGGAAGATACGCAGTATTTT. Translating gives CASSQDHRTREDTQYF.

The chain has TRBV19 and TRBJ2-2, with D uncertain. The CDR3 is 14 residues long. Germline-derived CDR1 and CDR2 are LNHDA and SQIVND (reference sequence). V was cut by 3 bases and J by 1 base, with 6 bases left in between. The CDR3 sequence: CASSIAGNTGELFF. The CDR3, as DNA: TGTGCCAGTAGTATTGCAGGGAACACCGGGGAGCTGTTTTTT.

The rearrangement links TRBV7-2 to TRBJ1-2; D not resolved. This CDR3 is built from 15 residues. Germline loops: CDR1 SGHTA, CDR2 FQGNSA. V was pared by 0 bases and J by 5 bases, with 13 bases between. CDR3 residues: CASSLALTLGYGYTF. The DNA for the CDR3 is TGTGCCAGCAGCTTAGCTCTCACTCTGGGATATGGCTACACCTTC.

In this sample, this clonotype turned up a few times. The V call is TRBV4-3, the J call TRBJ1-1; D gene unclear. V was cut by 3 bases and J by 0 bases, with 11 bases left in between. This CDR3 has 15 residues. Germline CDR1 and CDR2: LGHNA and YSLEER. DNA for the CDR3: TGCGCCAGCAGCCACGGACTGGGTATGAACACTGAAGCTTTCTTT. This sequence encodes CASSHGLGMNTEAFF.

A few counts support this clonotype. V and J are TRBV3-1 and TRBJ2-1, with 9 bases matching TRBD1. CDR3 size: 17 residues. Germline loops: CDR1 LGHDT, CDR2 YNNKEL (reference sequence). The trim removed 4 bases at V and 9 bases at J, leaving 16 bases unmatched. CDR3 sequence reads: CASSRQRWTGERGEQFF. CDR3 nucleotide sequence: TGTGCCAGCAGCCGCCAGAGGTGGACAGGGGAAAGAGGTGAGCAGTTCTTC.

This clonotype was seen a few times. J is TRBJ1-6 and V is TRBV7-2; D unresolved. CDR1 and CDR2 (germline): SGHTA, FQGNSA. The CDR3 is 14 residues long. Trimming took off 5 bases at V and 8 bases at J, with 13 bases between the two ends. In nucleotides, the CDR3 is TGTGCCAGCAGCCGCCGCTTCTGGGATTCACCCCTCCACTTT. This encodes CASSRRFWDSPLHF.

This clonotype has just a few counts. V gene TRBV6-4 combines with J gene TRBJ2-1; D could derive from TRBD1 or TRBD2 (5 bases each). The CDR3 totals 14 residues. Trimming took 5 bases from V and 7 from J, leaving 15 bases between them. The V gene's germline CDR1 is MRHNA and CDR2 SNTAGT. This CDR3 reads CASSTSGTENEQFF. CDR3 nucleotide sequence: TGTGCCAGCAGTACCTCCGGGACGGAGAATGAGCAGTTCTTC.

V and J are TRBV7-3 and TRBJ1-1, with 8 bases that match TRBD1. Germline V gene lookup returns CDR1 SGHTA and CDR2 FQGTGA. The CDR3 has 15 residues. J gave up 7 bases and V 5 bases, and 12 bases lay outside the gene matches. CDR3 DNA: TGTGCCAGCAGCCCCAACAGTAGACAGGGGAATGAAGCTTTCTTT. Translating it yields CASSPNSRQGNEAFF.

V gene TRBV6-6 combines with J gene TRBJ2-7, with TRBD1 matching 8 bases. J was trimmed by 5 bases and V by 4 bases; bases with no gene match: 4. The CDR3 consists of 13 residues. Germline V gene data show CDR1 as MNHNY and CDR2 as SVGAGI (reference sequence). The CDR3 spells CASSSTGVHEQYF. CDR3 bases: TGTGCCAGCAGTTCGACAGGGGTTCACGAGCAGTACTTC.

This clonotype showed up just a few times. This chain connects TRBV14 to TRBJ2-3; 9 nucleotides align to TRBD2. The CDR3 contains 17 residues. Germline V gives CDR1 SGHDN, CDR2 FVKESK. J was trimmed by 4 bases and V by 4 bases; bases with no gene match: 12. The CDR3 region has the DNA TGTGCCAGCAGCCCACCCGAGGGCGGGGGGGCATCAGATACGCAGTATTTT. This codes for CASSPPEGGGASDTQYF.

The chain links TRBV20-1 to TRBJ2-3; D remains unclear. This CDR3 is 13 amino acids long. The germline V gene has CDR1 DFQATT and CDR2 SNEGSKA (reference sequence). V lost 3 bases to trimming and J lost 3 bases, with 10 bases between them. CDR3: CSASGQGTDTQYF. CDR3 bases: TGCAGTGCTAGCGGGCAAGGAACAGATACGCAGTATTTT.

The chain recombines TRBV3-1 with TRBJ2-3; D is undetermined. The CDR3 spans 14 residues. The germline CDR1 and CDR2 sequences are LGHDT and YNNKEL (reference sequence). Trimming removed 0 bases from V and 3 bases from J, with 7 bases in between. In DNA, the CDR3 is TGTGCCAGCAGCCAAGACCCGTGGACAGATACGCAGTATTTT. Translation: CASSQDPWTDTQYF.

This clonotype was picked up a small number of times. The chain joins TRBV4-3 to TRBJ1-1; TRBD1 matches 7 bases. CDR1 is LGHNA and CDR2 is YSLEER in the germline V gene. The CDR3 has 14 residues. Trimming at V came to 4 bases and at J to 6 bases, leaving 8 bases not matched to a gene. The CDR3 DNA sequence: TGCGCCAGCAGCCCATACAGGGGTTCGGCTGAAGCTTTCTTT. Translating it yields CASSPYRGSAEAFF.

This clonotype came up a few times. Here the CDR3 reads CAISEGNTEAFF. Written as DNA, the CDR3 is TGTGCCATCAGCGAAGGGAACACTGAAGCTTTCTTT. The chain employs TRBV10-3 and TRBJ1-1; D is uncertain. The V gene's germline CDR1 is ENHRY and CDR2 SYGVKD. The length of the CDR3 is 12 residues. Trimming stripped 6 bases from V and 1 base from J, with 6 bases between.

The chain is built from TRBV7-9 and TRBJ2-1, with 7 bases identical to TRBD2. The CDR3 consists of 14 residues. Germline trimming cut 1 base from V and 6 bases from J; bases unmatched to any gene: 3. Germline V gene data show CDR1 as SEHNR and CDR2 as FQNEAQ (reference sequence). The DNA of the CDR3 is TGTGCCAGCAGCTTAGGAGGGGAGGGCAATGAGCAGTTCTTC. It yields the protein CASSLGGEGNEQFF.

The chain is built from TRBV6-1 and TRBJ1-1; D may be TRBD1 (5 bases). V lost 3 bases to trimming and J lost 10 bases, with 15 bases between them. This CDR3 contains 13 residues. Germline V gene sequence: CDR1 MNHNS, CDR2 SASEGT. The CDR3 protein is CASSEVTGRGAFF. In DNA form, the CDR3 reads TGTGCCAGCAGTGAGGTAACAGGACGGGGAGCTTTCTTT.

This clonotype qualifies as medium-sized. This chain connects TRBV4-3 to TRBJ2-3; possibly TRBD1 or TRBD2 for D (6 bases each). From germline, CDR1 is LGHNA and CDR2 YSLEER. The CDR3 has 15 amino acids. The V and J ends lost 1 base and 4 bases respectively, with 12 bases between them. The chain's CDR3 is CASSQVGGPADTQYF. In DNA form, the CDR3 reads TGCGCCAGCAGCCAAGTGGGGGGCCCTGCAGATACGCAGTATTTT.

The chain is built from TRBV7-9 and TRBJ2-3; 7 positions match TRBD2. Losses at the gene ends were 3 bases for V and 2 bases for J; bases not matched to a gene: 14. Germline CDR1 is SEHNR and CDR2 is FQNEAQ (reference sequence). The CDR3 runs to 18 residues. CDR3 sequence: CASSFSRGDFGPTDTQYF. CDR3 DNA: TGTGCCAGCAGCTTTTCCCGGGGGGACTTCGGACCCACAGATACGCAGTATTTT.

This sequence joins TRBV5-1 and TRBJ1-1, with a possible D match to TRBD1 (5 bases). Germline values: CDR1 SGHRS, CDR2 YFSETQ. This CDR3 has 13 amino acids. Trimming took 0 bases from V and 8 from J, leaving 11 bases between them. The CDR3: CASSLAGWTEAFF. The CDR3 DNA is TGCGCCAGCAGCTTGGCAGGGTGGACCGAAGCTTTCTTT.

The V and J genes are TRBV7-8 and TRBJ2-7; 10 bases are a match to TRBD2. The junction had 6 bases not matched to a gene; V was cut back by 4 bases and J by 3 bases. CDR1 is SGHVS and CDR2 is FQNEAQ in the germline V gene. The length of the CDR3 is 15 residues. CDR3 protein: CASSSTSSGGYEQYF. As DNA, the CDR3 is TGTGCCAGCAGCTCAACCTCTAGCGGGGGCTACGAGCAGTACTTC.

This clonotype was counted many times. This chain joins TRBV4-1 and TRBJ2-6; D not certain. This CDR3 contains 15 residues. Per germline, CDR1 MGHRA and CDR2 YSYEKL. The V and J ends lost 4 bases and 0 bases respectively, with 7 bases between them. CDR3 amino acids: CASSLTSSGANVLTF. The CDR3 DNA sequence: TGCGCCAGCAGCCTCACAAGCTCTGGGGCCAACGTCCTGACTTTC.

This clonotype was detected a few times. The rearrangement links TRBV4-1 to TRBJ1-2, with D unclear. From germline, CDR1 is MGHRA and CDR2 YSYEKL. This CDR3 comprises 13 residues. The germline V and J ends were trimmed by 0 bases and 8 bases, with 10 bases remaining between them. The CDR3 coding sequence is TGCGCCAGCAGCCAAGAAGGCGGTTACGGCTACACCTTC. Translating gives CASSQEGGYGYTF.